These 20 T cell receptor beta chains originate from one sample sequenced in a study of blood T cell repertoires in COVID-19. The repertoire was sequenced with immunoSEQ multiplex PCR; TCRdb's copy has only in-frame clones and lacks some. In the table there are more than 55,000 clones, roughly 80% of which are singletons. Sequencing was performed on peripheral blood. These receptors all stem from a woman of 80 years or more with acute or convalescent COVID-19.

The chain carries TRBV7-9 and TRBJ2-2, with no clear D. The CDR3 is 13 residues long. Trimming stripped 4 bases from V and 4 bases from J, with 7 bases between. Germline V gives CDR1 SEHNR, CDR2 FQNEAQ (reference sequence). This CDR3 is CASSSTGTGELFF. The CDR3 DNA follows: TGTGCCAGCAGCTCCACGGGCACCGGGGAGCTGTTTTTT. Using reference TRBV7-9 and TRBJ2-2 for the parts outside the CDR3, the full variable domain is DTGVSQNPRHKITKRGQNVTFRCDPISEHNRLYWYRQTLGQGPEFLTYFQNEAQLEKSRLLSDRFSAERPKGSFSTLEIQRTEQGDSAMYLCASSSTGTGELFFGEGSRLTVL.

The rearrangement joins TRBV3-1 (or the pseudogene TRBV3-2) to TRBJ1-2, with 7 bases lining up with TRBD1. Trimming at V came to 0 bases and at J to 5 bases, leaving 3 bases not matched to a gene. CDR1 and CDR2 (germline): LGHDT, YNNKEL (reference sequence). The CDR3 spans 14 residues. CDR3 residues: CASSQDLQGYGYTF. CDR3 nucleotide sequence: TGTGCCAGCAGCCAAGACCTACAGGGGTATGGCTACACCTTC.

The chain couples TRBV5-1 to TRBJ1-1, with TRBD1 identical over 10 bases. CDR3 length: 16 residues. Germline CDR1 and CDR2: SGHRS and YFSETQ. V was clipped by 4 bases and J by 1 base; unmatched bases: 7. The CDR3, as DNA: TGCGCCAGCAGCCTCGGACAGGGGGGCAGGAACACTGAAGCTTTCTTT. Translating it yields CASSLGQGGRNTEAFF. The full variable domain, in which reference TRBV5-1 and TRBJ1-1 provide the parts outside the CDR3, is KAGVTQTPRYLIKTRGQQVTLSCSPISGHRSVSWYQQTPGQGLQFLFEYFSETQRNKGNFPGRFSGRQFSNSRSEMNVSTLELGDSALYLCASSLGQGGRNTEAFFGQGTRLTVV.

This chain uses TRBV14 with TRBJ2-7, with a tentative D call TRBD2 (5 bases). The germline V and J ends were trimmed by 5 bases and 2 bases, with 10 bases remaining between them. CDR1 is SGHDN, CDR2 FVKESK, per germline. The CDR3 runs to 13 residues. The CDR3 protein is CASSYGVTYEQYF. In nucleotides, the CDR3 is TGTGCCAGCAGCTACGGGGTAACCTACGAGCAGTACTTC.

A word on this clone: At one of its ends the junction is not consistent with the germline gene, which may arise from a read error. J is TRBJ2-1 and V is TRBV29-1, with 9 bases aligning to TRBD1. Per the germline V gene, CDR1 is SQVTM and CDR2 is ANQGSEA. The CDR3 covers 12 residues. The CDR3 sequence is CSVEGQGLEQFF. The CDR3 region has the DNA TGCAGCGTGGAAGGACAGGGGCTAGAGCAGTTCTTC.

The rearrangement uses TRBV30 and TRBJ2-3; D unresolved. V lost 2 bases, J lost 1 base, and 4 bases lay in between. This CDR3 region has 12 residues. From germline, CDR1 is GTSNPN and CDR2 SVGIG (reference sequence). The DNA of the CDR3 is TGTGCCTGGAGTCGGGGCACAGATACGCAGTATTTT. Translated: CAWSRGTDTQYF.

J is TRBJ1-4 and V is TRBV19; a possible D gene is TRBD1 (5 bases). The V gene lost 5 bases and the J gene lost 8 bases, with 30 bases spanning the gap. The CDR3 is made up of 19 amino acids. Germline V gives CDR1 LNHDA, CDR2 SQIVND (reference sequence). This CDR3 is CASSSAGYLGERIAEKLFF. For the CDR3, the DNA is TGTGCCAGTAGTTCCGCAGGGTATCTGGGTGAAAGGATCGCCGAAAAACTGTTTTTT.

The J gene is TRBJ2-7, the V gene TRBV6-5; 11 bases are a match to TRBD2. This CDR3 is built from 14 residues. The germline CDR1 and CDR2 sequences are MNHEY and SVGAGI. V gave up 4 bases and J gave up 7 bases; unmatched junction bases: 6. The CDR3 sequence is CASSSLAGGPEQYF. DNA for the CDR3: TGTGCCAGCAGTTCCTTAGCGGGGGGGCCGGAGCAGTACTTC.

This chain connects TRBV14 to TRBJ1-4; no definite D call. The CDR3 is 15 amino acids. Trimming took off 1 base at V and 8 bases at J, with 14 bases between the two ends. Germline V gene lookup returns CDR1 SGHDN and CDR2 FVKESK. CDR3: CASSQGKPTGEKLFF. The CDR3 DNA follows: TGTGCCAGCAGCCAAGGAAAACCTACGGGGGAAAAACTGTTTTTT. Supplemented by reference TRBV14 and TRBJ1-4, the full variable domain reads EAGVTQFPSHSVIEKGQTVTLRCDPISGHDNLYWYRRVMGKEIKFLLHFVKESKQDESGMPNNRFLAERTGGTYSTLKVQPAELEDSGVYFCASSQGKPTGEKLFFGSGTQLSVL.

The chain has TRBV5-4 and TRBJ2-1; D perhaps matches TRBD2 (6 bases). The germline V and J ends were trimmed by 3 bases and 8 bases, with 12 bases remaining between them. This CDR3 is built from 13 residues. Germline V CDR1 and CDR2: SGHNT, YYREEE (reference sequence). The CDR3 nucleotides read TGTGCCAGCAGCTCGCATAGCGGAGATGAGCAGTTCTTC. It yields the protein CASSSHSGDEQFF.

The chain couples TRBV9 to TRBJ1-2; unclear D gene. With 2 bases removed from V and 2 bases from J, the gap between germline ends came to 19 bases. The CDR3 loop spans 17 amino acids. Germline loops: CDR1 SGDLS, CDR2 YYNGEE. The CDR3 coding sequence is TGTGCCAGCAGCGTTGTAGCGCCAACCTCTGTAAACTATGGCTACACCTTC. Residues: CASSVVAPTSVNYGYTF.

This chain joins TRBV19 and TRBJ1-1, with a tentative D call TRBD1 (5 bases). The CDR3 length is 13 residues. Germline V gene lookup returns CDR1 LNHDA and CDR2 SQIVND (reference sequence). V lost 4 bases and J lost 1, with 7 bases in between. The CDR3 loop reads CASSNQGNTEAFF. CDR3 nucleotide sequence: TGTGCCAGTAGTAATCAGGGGAACACTGAAGCTTTCTTT.

The rearrangement links TRBV29-1 to TRBJ2-3; the D gene is possibly TRBD1 (5 bases). CDR1 and CDR2 (germline): SQVTM, ANQGSEA. The CDR3 sequence is 14 residues long. The V end lost 5 bases, the J end lost 0 bases, and 12 bases lay between the germline ends. CDR3 in DNA: TGCAGCGTTTGGGGCGGCTCTAGCACAGATACGCAGTATTTT. This encodes CSVWGGSSTDTQYF.

This clone was picked up one time. This chain uses TRBV5-1 with TRBJ2-2; D is uncertain. Trimming removed 2 bases at V and 4 bases at J, with 6 bases between. CDR1 is SGHRS and CDR2 is YFSETQ in the germline V gene. The CDR3 is 13 amino acids. Written as DNA, the CDR3 is TGCGCCAGCAGCTTTAGAGTCACCGGGGAGCTGTTTTTT. Protein sequence: CASSFRVTGELFF.

CDR3 in DNA: TGTGCCAGTAGGTCAGGGGGAGGCAATCAGCCCCAGCATTTT. Amino acids: CASRSGGGNQPQHF. V usage is TRBV19 and J usage is TRBJ1-5; 7 bases agree with TRBD1. This CDR3 is built from 14 residues. Germline values: CDR1 LNHDA, CDR2 SQIVND (reference sequence). J lost 2 bases, V lost 6 bases, and 4 bases had no gene match.

The chain carries TRBV10-1 and TRBJ1-6, with TRBD1 matching 7 bases. V gave up 4 bases and J gave up 7 bases; unmatched junction bases: 7. This CDR3 has 15 amino acids. CDR1 is WNHNN and CDR2 is SYGVQD in the germline V gene (reference sequence). CDR3 protein: CASSALPGGNSPLHF. In DNA form, the CDR3 reads TGCGCCAGCAGTGCTCTGCCAGGGGGGAATTCACCCCTCCACTTT.

Only one count was recorded for this clone. V is TRBV7-8 and J is TRBJ1-2; possible D gene TRBD1, 5 bases. Trimming left V 1 base short and J 1 base short, with 10 bases between. Germline CDR1 reads SGHVS; CDR2 reads FQNEAQ. This CDR3 is 15 amino acids long. CDR3 sequence (DNA): TGTGCCAGCAGCTTAGGACAGCGAATTAACTATGGCTACACCTTC. It encodes CASSLGQRINYGYTF. The whole variable domain, remainder taken from reference TRBV7-8 and TRBJ1-2, is GAGVSQSPRYKVAKRGQDVALRCDPISGHVSLFWYQQALGQGPEFLTYFQNEAQLDKSGLPSDRFFAERPEGSVSTLKIQRTQQEDSAVYLCASSLGQRINYGYTFGSGTRLTVV.

The chain combines TRBV6-2 or TRBV6-3 with TRBJ2-1; D may be TRBD2 (5 bases). Per germline, CDR1 MNHEY and CDR2 SVGEGT. The CDR3 has 14 amino acids. The V and J ends lost 5 bases and 4 bases respectively, with 12 bases between them. This CDR3 is CASSTLVGYNEQFF. Written as DNA, the CDR3 is TGTGCCAGCAGTACACTAGTAGGATACAATGAGCAGTTCTTC.

V is TRBV3-1 (or the pseudogene TRBV3-2) and J is TRBJ1-3; TRBD1 is a possible D gene (5 bases). The CDR3 runs 14 residues. The germline V gene encodes CDR1 LGHDT and CDR2 YNNKEL (reference sequence). Trimming cost V 6 bases and J 0 bases, with 9 bases left between them. The CDR3, as DNA: TGTGCCAGCAGAAGGGGTGGCTCTGGAAACACCATATATTTT. It encodes CASRRGGSGNTIYF.

V is TRBV5-1 and J is TRBJ2-7; the D gene is possibly TRBD2 (5 bases). This CDR3 spans 14 amino acids. Trimming took 1 base from V and 0 from J, leaving 8 bases between them. In germline, CDR1 is SGHRS, CDR2 YFSETQ. The CDR3 DNA reads TGCGCCAGCAGCTTGATCGCGGGCTCCTACGAGCAGTACTTC. Residues: CASSLIAGSYEQYF.